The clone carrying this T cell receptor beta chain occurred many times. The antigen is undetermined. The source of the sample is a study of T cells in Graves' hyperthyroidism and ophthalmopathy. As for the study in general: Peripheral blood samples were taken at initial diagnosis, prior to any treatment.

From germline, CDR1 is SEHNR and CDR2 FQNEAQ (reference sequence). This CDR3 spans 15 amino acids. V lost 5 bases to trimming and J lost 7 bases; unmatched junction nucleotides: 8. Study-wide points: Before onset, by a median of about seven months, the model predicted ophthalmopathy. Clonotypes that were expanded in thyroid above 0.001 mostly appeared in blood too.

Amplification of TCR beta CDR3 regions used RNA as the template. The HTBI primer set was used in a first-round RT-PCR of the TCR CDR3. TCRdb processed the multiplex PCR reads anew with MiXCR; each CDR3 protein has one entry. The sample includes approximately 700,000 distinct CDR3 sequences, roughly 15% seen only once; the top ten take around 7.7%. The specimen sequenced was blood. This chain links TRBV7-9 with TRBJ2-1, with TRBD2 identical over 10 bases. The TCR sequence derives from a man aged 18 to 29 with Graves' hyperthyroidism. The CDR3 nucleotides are TGTGCCAGCAGCCCCCTAGCGGGAGCGTGGAATGAGCAGTTCTTC. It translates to CASSPLAGAWNEQFF.